This T cell receptor beta chain was documented in a study of tumor and adjacent non-tumor tissue in lung cancer. In the study overall: The patients, around 10 men and a few women, were about 31 to 85 with stage I to III disease. Samples averaged around 4 million productive TCRbeta reads each. Broader study findings: TCR diversity was significantly greater in tumor than normal lung tissue.

This sample's RNA came from whole unsorted tissue. Distant lung tissue was collected more than 3 cm away from the tumor edge. CDR1 SGHAT and CDR2 FQNNGV come from the germline V gene. This CDR3 comprises 15 residues. The library came from three nested PCR rounds adapted from ARM-PCR protocols. TCRdb fed the multiplex PCR reads into MiXCR, producing one record per CDR3 protein. The sample contains approximately 82,000 distinct CDR3 sequences, about 80% of which appear only once. This clonotype was observed once. The target antigen is unknown. One end of the junction varies from germline; a read error may be responsible.

The chain recombines TRBV11-2 with TRBJ2-2, with D possibly being TRBD1 (6 bases). Sequenced input: distant non-tumor lung tissue. The sequence came from a man aged 70 or older with non-small cell lung cancer. CDR3 residues: CAIRYRDLVAGELFF. The CDR3 bases are TGTGCCATCAGGTACAGGGACCTAGTGGCCGGGGAACTGTTTTTT.